These 15 T cell receptor beta chains originate from one sample sequenced in a study of blood T cell repertoires in COVID-19. The assay was immunoSEQ multiplex PCR, and TCRdb's table has in-frame clones only and misses some. The sample contains about 240,000 clones, approximately 91% of which appear only once. The sequencing input was peripheral blood. These receptors were taken from a woman between 25 and 40 years old with acute or convalescent COVID-19.

This clone was found a few times. The sample holds other DNA sequences that translate to the same CDR3. The chain uses TRBV6-2 or TRBV6-3 and TRBJ1-5, with D possibly TRBD1 on 5 matching bases. The V gene lost 4 bases and the J gene lost 1 base, with 11 bases spanning the gap. This CDR3 comprises 15 residues. Germline V gene data show CDR1 as MNHEY and CDR2 as SVGEGT. The CDR3, as DNA: TGTGCCAGCAGTTGGGGGGGTGGAAGCAATCAGCCCCAGCATTTT. Translated, it gives CASSWGGGSNQPQHF.

This sequence joins TRBV18 and TRBJ1-1, with D tentatively TRBD1 (5 bases). Germline values: CDR1 KGHSH, CDR2 LQKENI. The CDR3 has 14 amino acids. The V end was cut by 0 bases, the J end by 7 bases, with 12 bases between. Here the CDR3 DNA reads TGTGCCAGCTCACCACCGGTGAGGAGGGGTGAAGCTTTCTTT. Protein sequence: CASSPPVRRGEAFF.

The chain recombines TRBV19 with TRBJ1-6; possibly TRBD1 for D (5 bases). Germline V gives CDR1 LNHDA, CDR2 SQIVND (reference sequence). Trimming took 1 base from V and 5 from J, leaving 21 bases between them. The CDR3 length is 19 residues. The CDR3 loop is CASSIAVGQGLLNNSPLHF. The CDR3 region has the DNA TGTGCCAGTAGTATAGCCGTCGGGCAGGGCCTTTTAAATAATTCACCCCTCCACTTT.

The J gene is TRBJ2-7, the V gene TRBV6-5, with D perhaps TRBD2 (5 bases). The V end was cut by 6 bases, the J end by 3 bases, with 18 bases between. Germline CDR1 MNHEY, CDR2 SVGAGI. The CDR3 consists of 15 residues. CDR3 sequence: CASRTPGGEGYEQYF. In DNA form, the CDR3 reads TGTGCCAGCAGAACACCTGGAGGAGAGGGCTACGAGCAGTACTTC.

This clone turned up a few times. The V gene is TRBV7-9, the J gene TRBJ1-2, with a weak D call TRBD1 (6 bases). Germline lookup yields CDR1 SEHNR and CDR2 FQNEAQ (reference sequence). Trimming pared 5 bases from V and 5 bases from J, leaving 15 bases between. This CDR3 is built from 14 residues. CDR3 region: CASSAHEGGYGYTF. The DNA of the CDR3 is TGTGCCAGCAGCGCCCACGAGGGGGGGTATGGCTACACCTTC.

Details on this clone: This sample also contains other DNA sequences that code for the same CDR3. The chain couples TRBV6-5 to TRBJ2-3; D gene unclear. The CDR3 totals 11 residues. In germline, CDR1 is MNHEY, CDR2 SVGAGI. V gave up 5 bases and J gave up 4 bases, with 4 bases separating them. The CDR3 protein is CASSRADTQYF. DNA for the CDR3: TGTGCCAGCAGTAGAGCAGATACGCAGTATTTT.

The rearrangement links TRBV5-1 to TRBJ1-4; 12 bases align to TRBD1. The CDR3 runs to 14 residues. Trimming took 3 bases from V and 8 from J; bases not matched to a gene: 2. Germline V CDR1 and CDR2: SGHRS, YFSETQ. The CDR3: CASSSGTGGEKLFF. Written as DNA, the CDR3 is TGCGCCAGCAGCTCAGGGACAGGGGGCGAAAAACTGTTTTTT.

The chain employs TRBV4-1 and TRBJ1-3; possibly TRBD1 for D (5 bases). The V gene's germline CDR1 is MGHRA and CDR2 YSYEKL. The CDR3 is 15 residues long. Trimming stripped 0 bases from V and 0 bases from J, with 6 bases between. CDR3 amino acids: CASSQEQASGNTIYF. The CDR3 DNA follows: TGCGCCAGCAGCCAAGAACAGGCCTCTGGAAACACCATATATTTT.

The V gene is TRBV6-5, the J gene TRBJ2-7; 11 bases fit TRBD2. The CDR3 length is 16 residues. The germline CDR1 and CDR2 sequences are MNHEY and SVGAGI. J was trimmed by 3 bases and V by 0 bases; bases with no gene match: 4. CDR3 bases: TGTGCCAGCAGTTACTCCCCGGGACTAGCGGTCTACGAGCAGTACTTC. Its protein is CASSYSPGLAVYEQYF.

This clone occurred a few times. The rearrangement links TRBV6-5 to TRBJ1-1; tentatively, D is TRBD1 (5 bases). Germline lookup yields CDR1 MNHEY and CDR2 SVGAGI. The CDR3 consists of 15 residues. The V and J ends lost 6 bases and 0 bases respectively, with 14 bases between them. The CDR3 region has the DNA TGTGCCAGCAGGATGACAGTTCTAATGAACACTGAAGCTTTCTTT. Amino acids: CASRMTVLMNTEAFF.

The V gene is TRBV6-6, the J gene TRBJ1-6; weak D call: TRBD1 (6 bases). V lost 6 bases and J 9 bases, leaving 12 bases between the germline ends. This CDR3 contains 13 residues. Germline CDR1 and CDR2: MNHNY and SVGAGI (reference sequence). Here the CDR3 reads CASSRTVGSPLHF. The CDR3 nucleotides read TGTGCCAGCAGCCGGACAGTCGGTTCACCCCTCCACTTT.

This CDR3 reads CASSLVLGQWGITNEKLFF. The CDR3 nucleotides are TGTGCCAGCAGCTTAGTTCTGGGACAGTGGGGCATAACTAATGAAAAACTGTTTTTT. This rearrangement joins TRBV11-2 to TRBJ1-4, with 7 bases lining up with TRBD1. Germline V gene data show CDR1 as SGHAT and CDR2 as FQNNGV. The CDR3 has 19 amino acids. V gave up 1 base and J gave up 1 base; unmatched junction bases: 12.

The chain combines TRBV19 with TRBJ1-2; a possible D gene is TRBD1 (5 bases). The V gene's germline CDR1 is LNHDA and CDR2 SQIVND (reference sequence). V gave up 0 bases and J gave up 13 bases, with 18 bases separating them. The CDR3 contains 14 residues. The CDR3 here is CASSIDRSRGSFTF. As DNA, the CDR3 is TGTGCCAGTAGTATAGATCGGAGTAGGGGAAGTTTCACCTTC.

This rearrangement joins TRBV19 to TRBJ1-1, with D unresolved. The germline V and J ends were trimmed by 7 bases and 4 bases, with 10 bases remaining between them. Germline V CDR1 and CDR2: LNHDA, SQIVND (reference sequence). CDR3 length: 12 amino acids. The CDR3 nucleotides read TGTGCCAGTAATGTGGGCCCCACTGAAGCTTTCTTT. It translates to CASNVGPTEAFF. Full variable domain (outside the CDR3, taken from reference TRBV19 and TRBJ1-1): DGGITQSPKYLFRKEGQNVTLSCEQNLNHDAMYWYRQDPGQGLRLIYYSQIVNDFQKGDIAEGYSVSREKKESFPLTVTSAQKNPTAFYLCASNVGPTEAFFGQGTRLTVV.

V usage is TRBV29-1 and J usage is TRBJ2-5; the D is unclear. Germline V gives CDR1 SQVTM, CDR2 ANQGSEA. The CDR3 runs 13 residues. The V end was cut by 5 bases, the J end by 5 bases, with 15 bases between. The CDR3 spells CSVTDSVRETQYF. The CDR3 nucleotides are TGCAGCGTTACCGACTCTGTCCGGGAGACCCAGTACTTC.